These T cell receptor beta chains were read from a single sample in a study of cytomegalovirus exposure and HLA in healthy donors. Here immunoSEQ multiplex PCR was the method, and the copy in TCRdb shows in-frame clones only, minus some. The table has about 160,000 clones, approximately 76% seen once. Sequencing used PBMCs. The receptor source for this set is a man in his 60s in good health and CMV-seronegative. CDR3s include the opening cysteine and the closing phenylalanine or tryptophan.

v_call cdr3_aa
TRBV5-1 CASSEGYSNQPQHF
TRBV27 CASSGGTSGILSEQFF
TRBV6-5 CASSYSTSGDTQYF
TRBV15 CATSREGRAQSGYTF
TRBV5-1 CASSLRNGLQGATTEAFF
TRBV18 CASSPSPGQGVQTQYF
TRBV4-3 CASSQGPVGYEQYF
TRBV30 CAWSVVGQMWRNTIYF
TRBV10-1 CASRRGQENTEAFF
TRBV18 CASSPGLAGTDTQYF
TRBV28 CASSFPLYSNQPQHF
TRBV20-1 CSARRLGEQYF
TRBV19 CASSIGTGGYNEQFF
TRBV6-6 CAVKTSGRMNEQYF
TRBV6-1 CASSESQSQYF
TRBV5-1 CASSPGWVYEQYF
TRBV7-9 CSSSLVKQGRSPLHF
TRBV7-8 CASSLIGTGIGEQFF
TRBV6-6 CASRPGDKSNQPQHF
TRBV28 CASSLEGGNEKLFF
TRBV6-1 CASSEESSGSYEQYF
TRBV28 CASSPKPGRGTQPQHF
TRBV11-2 CASSLDLYSRNTGELFF
TRBV30 CAWKGGAGYNEQFF
TRBV7-9 CASSFARQSDTQYF
TRBV10-3 CAISDTTGIPNQPQHF
TRBV7-9 CASIRGKTGDEQYF
TRBV20-1 CSAHYRAEAFF
TRBV5-1 CASRVTGNSPLHF
TRBV7-2 CASSPRGGPYEQYF
TRBV27 CASSGQYNQPQHF
TRBV4-3 CASSRDLEETQYF
TRBV6-1 CASGRDRVGEQYF
TRBV28 CASSPPGQGARKGYTF
TRBV10-3 CAISFGGGEEKLFF
TRBV5-1 CASSPSQGFTTEAFF
TRBV6-5 CASSPPGLRIYEQYF
TRBV28 CASTDGTAGSETQYF
TRBV11-2 CASRGPGQSYEQYF
TRBV27 CASSLTGAEQYF
TRBV2 CASSDGAGGRETQYF
TRBV28 CASRVAGTGELFF
TRBV14 CASSQQGYQETQYF
TRBV7-9 CASSLRAREDGYTF
TRBV7-3 CASSLRQQETQYF
TRBV27 CASSVIVAGGVETQYF
TRBV11-3 CASSLGGRNTEAFF
TRBV4-3 CASSQGQGYSTEAFF
TRBV7-2 CASSPGQGNQPQHF
TRBV19 CAGRAGRHTGELFF
TRBV7-8 CASSLTSGGHLAIETQYF
TRBV5-1 CASSGANSGNTIYF
TRBV10-3 CAISSPSGGGFNTGELFF
TRBV5-4 CASSRLAGGFIYEQYF